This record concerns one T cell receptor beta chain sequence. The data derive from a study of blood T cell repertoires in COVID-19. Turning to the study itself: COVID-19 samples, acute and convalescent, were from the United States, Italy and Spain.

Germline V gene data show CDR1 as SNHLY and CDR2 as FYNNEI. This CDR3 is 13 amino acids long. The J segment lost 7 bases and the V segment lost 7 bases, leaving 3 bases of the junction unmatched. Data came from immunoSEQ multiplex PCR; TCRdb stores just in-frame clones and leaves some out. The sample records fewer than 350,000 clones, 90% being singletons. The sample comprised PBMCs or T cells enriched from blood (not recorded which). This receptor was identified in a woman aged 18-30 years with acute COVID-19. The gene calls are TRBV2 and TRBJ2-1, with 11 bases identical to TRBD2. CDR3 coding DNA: TGTGCCAGCACGCGACTAGCGGGGAATGAGCAGTTCTTC. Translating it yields CASTRLAGNEQFF.